The 8 T cell receptor beta chains in this list originate from one sample, sequenced in a study of CD8 T cells in Susac syndrome (dated by TCRdb to the late 2010s). To prepare the library, the immunoSEQ multiplex PCR assay was applied. RNA was extracted using the RNeasy kit, and about 0.5 to 1 microgram was reverse transcribed with random hexamers. TCRdb redid the processing of the public reads, applying fastp at Q25 and MiXCR, and retained in-frame beta chains. Duplicate CDR3 protein sequences are folded into a single record with the most common DNA and genes. Present in this sample are about 160,000 distinct CDR3 sequences, 80% to 95% of which were seen just once. The top ten clonotypes cover around 0.13% of the sample. Specimen: CD4+ T cells from PBMCs. All receptors come from a human donor in good health.

This clonotype has just one count. The V call is TRBV20-1, the J call TRBJ2-2, with 10 bases matching TRBD2. The CDR3 is 14 residues long. V gave up 3 bases and J gave up 5 bases; unmatched junction bases: 3. Germline CDR1 DFQATT, CDR2 SNEGSKA (reference sequence). The CDR3 DNA is TGCAGTGCTAGTAGAGCGGGGGGGACCGGGGAGCTGTTTTTT. It codes for CSASRAGGTGELFF.

V usage is TRBV20-1 and J usage is TRBJ1-3, with D perhaps matching TRBD1 (5 bases). The V gene's germline CDR1 is DFQATT and CDR2 SNEGSKA (reference sequence). Trimming took 0 bases from V and 0 from J, leaving 9 bases between them. CDR3 length: 15 residues. This CDR3 is CSARDLQASGNTIYF. In DNA, the CDR3 is TGCAGTGCTAGAGATCTACAGGCCTCTGGAAACACCATATATTTT.

The V call is TRBV29-1, the J call TRBJ1-1, with D possibly matching TRBD1 (5 bases). Trimming shortened V by 4 bases and J by 11 bases, and 20 bases separated the two germline ends. The CDR3 totals 13 residues. Germline CDR1 reads SQVTM; CDR2 reads ANQGSEA. The CDR3 coding sequence is TGCAGCGTTGCCCCCCTCAGGGAGGTTGAGGCTTTCTTT. Protein: CSVAPLREVEAFF.

The chain has TRBV4-1 and TRBJ2-1, with 14 bases fitting TRBD2. CDR3 length equals 18 residues. Unmatched junction bases numbered 7, after V lost 0 bases and J lost 6 bases. Germline lookup yields CDR1 MGHRA and CDR2 YSYEKL. CDR3 in DNA: TGCGCCAGCAGCCAAGATCGCGGACTAGCGGGGGGCCTCAATGAGCAGTTCTTC. As protein: CASSQDRGLAGGLNEQFF.

This rearrangement joins TRBV5-1 to TRBJ1-1; D unclear. Deletions cut 0 bases from V and 4 bases from J, with 10 bases between. Germline V gives CDR1 SGHRS, CDR2 YFSETQ. The CDR3 length is 14 residues. This CDR3 reads CASSLENGGTEAFF. The CDR3 DNA reads as TGCGCCAGCAGCTTGGAGAACGGTGGCACTGAAGCTTTCTTT.

The chain employs TRBV5-1 and TRBJ2-3; tentatively, D is TRBD2 (5 bases). Germline V gives CDR1 SGHRS, CDR2 YFSETQ. The CDR3 is 14 amino acids. Trimming took 0 bases from V and 6 from J, leaving 11 bases between them. Here the CDR3 DNA reads TGCGCCAGCAGCTTGGACGAGGGTAGGGATACGCAGTATTTT. Its translation: CASSLDEGRDTQYF.

The V and J genes are TRBV29-1 and TRBJ1-1, with D possibly being TRBD1 (5 bases). Germline CDR1 SQVTM, CDR2 ANQGSEA. The CDR3 loop spans 13 amino acids. The V and J ends lost 1 base and 5 bases respectively, with 11 bases between them. The CDR3 DNA sequence: TGCAGCGTTGAAGGACAGTCTGTTACTGAAGCTTTCTTT. Amino acid sequence: CSVEGQSVTEAFF.

The chain combines TRBV6-5 with TRBJ1-4, with D maybe TRBD1 (6 bases). V was trimmed by 1 base and J by 8 bases, leaving 11 bases between them. The CDR3 extends over 14 amino acids. Per germline, CDR1 MNHEY and CDR2 SVGAGI. CDR3 nucleotides: TGTGCCAGCAGTTACTACAGGGCTTACGAAAAACTGTTTTTT. The encoded protein is CASSYYRAYEKLFF.